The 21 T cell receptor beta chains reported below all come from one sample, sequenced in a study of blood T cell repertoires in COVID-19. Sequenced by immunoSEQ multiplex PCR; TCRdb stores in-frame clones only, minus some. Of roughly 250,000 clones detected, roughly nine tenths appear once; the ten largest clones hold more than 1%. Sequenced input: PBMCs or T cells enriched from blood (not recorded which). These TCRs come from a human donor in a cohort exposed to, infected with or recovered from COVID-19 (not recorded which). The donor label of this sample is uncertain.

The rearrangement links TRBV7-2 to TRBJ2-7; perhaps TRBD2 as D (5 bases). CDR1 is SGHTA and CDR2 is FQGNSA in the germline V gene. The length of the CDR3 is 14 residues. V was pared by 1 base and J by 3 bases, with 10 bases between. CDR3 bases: TGTGCCAGCAGCTTAGTGGACGGACTCTACGAGCAGTACTTC. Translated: CASSLVDGLYEQYF. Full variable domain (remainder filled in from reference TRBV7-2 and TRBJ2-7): GAGVSQSPSNKVTEKGKDVELRCDPISGHTALYWYRQSLGQGLEFLIYFQGNSAPDKSGLPSDRFSAERTGGSVSTLTIQRTQQEDSAVYLCASSLVDGLYEQYFGPGTRLTVT.

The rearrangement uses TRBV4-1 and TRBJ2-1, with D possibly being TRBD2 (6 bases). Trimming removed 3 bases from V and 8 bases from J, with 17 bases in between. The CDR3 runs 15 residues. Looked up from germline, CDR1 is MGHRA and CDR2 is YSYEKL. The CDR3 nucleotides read TGCGCCAGCAGCCACCCCGGGACTTCTATGTATGAGCAGTTCTTC. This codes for CASSHPGTSMYEQFF.

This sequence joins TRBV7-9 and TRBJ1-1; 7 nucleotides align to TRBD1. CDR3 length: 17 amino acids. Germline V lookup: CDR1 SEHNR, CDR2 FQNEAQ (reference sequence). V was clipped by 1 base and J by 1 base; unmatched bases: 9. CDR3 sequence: CASSLVQGDGSNTEAFF. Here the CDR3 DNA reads TGTGCCAGCAGCTTAGTTCAGGGGGACGGATCGAACACTGAAGCTTTCTTT.

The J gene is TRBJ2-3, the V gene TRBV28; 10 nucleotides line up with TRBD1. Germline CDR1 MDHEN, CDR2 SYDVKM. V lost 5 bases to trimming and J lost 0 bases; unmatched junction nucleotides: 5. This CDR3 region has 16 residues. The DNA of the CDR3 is TGTGCCAGCAGTCCGGGGACAGGGGTGAGCACAGATACGCAGTATTTT. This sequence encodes CASSPGTGVSTDTQYF.

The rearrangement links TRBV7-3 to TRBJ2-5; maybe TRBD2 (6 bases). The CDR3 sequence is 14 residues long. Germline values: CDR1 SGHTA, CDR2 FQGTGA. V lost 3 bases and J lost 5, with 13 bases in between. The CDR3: CASSLEGRLETQYF. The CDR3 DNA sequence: TGTGCCAGCAGCTTGGAGGGTAGATTGGAGACCCAGTACTTC.

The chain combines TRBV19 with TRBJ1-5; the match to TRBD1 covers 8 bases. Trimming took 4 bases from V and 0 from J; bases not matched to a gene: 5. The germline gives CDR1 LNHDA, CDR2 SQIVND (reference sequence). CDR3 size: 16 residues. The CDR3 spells CASSTRQGNSNQPQHF. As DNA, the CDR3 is TGTGCCAGTAGTACCAGACAGGGGAATAGCAATCAGCCCCAGCATTTT.

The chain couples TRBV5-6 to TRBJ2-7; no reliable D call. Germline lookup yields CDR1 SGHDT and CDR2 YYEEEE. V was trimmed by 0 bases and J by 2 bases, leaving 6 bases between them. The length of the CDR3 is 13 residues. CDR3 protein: CASSLGHAYEQYF. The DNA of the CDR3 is TGTGCCAGCAGCTTGGGGCACGCCTACGAGCAGTACTTC.

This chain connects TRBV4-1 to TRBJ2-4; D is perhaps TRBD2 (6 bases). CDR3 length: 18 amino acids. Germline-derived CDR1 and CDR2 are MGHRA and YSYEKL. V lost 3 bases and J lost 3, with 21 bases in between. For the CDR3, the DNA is TGCGCCAGCAGCCATGGACTCCCACGCGGGAAAGTCAAAAACATTCAGTACTTC. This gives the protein CASSHGLPRGKVKNIQYF.

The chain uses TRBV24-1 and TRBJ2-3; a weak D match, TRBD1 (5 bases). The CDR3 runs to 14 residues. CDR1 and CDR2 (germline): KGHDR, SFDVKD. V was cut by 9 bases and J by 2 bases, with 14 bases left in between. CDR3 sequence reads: CATGVGRTTDTQYF. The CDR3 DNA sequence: TGTGCCACCGGAGTGGGGCGGACCACAGATACGCAGTATTTT.

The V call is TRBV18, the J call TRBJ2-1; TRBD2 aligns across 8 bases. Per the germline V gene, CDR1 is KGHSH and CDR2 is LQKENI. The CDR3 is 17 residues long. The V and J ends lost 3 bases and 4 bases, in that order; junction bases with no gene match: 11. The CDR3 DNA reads TGTGCCAGCTCACCCGCCAACACTAGCGGAGCTTACAATGAGCAGTTCTTC. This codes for CASSPANTSGAYNEQFF.

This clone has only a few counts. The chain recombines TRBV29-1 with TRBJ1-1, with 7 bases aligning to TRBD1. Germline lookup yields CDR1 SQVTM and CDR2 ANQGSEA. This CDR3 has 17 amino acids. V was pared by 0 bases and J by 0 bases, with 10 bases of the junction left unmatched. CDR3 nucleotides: TGCAGCGTTGAAGACTTCACAGGGGTGGTCTTGAACACTGAAGCTTTCTTT. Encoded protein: CSVEDFTGVVLNTEAFF.

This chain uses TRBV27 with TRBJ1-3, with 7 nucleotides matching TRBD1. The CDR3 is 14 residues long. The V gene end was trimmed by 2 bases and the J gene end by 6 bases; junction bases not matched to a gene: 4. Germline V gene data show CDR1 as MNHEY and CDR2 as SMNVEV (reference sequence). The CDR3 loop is CASSLDREQNTIYF. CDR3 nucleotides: TGTGCCAGCAGTTTAGACAGGGAACAAAACACCATATATTTT.

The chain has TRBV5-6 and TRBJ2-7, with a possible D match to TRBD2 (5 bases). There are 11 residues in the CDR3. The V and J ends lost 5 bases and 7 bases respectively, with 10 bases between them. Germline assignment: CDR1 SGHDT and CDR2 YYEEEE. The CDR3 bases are TGTGCCAGCAGTCGAACGGGGGAGCAGTACTTC. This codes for CASSRTGEQYF.

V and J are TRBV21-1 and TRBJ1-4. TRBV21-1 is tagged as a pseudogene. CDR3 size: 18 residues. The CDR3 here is CASSKARGQPSSNEKLFF. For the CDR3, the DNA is TGTGCCAGCAGCAAAGCAAGAGGGCAGCCCTCCTCTAATGAAAAACTGTTTTTT.

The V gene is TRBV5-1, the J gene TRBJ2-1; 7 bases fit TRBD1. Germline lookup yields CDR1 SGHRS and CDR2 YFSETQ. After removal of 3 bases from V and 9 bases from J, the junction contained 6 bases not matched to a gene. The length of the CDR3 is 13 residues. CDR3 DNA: TGCGCCAGCAGCTGGAACGCAGGGGGTGAGCAGTTCTTC. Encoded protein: CASSWNAGGEQFF.

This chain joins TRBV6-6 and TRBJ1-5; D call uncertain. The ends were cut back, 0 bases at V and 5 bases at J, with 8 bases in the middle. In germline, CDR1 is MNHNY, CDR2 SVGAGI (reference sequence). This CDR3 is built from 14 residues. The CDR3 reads CASSYSGGDQPQHF. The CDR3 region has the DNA TGTGCCAGCAGTTACTCTGGCGGGGATCAGCCCCAGCATTTT.

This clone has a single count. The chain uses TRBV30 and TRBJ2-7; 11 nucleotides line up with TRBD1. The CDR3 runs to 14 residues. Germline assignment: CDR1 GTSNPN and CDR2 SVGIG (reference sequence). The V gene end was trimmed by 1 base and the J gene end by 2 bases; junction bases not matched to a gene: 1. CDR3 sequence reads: CAWSGGQGAYEQYF. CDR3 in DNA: TGTGCCTGGAGTGGGGGACAGGGGGCCTACGAGCAGTACTTC.

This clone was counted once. This CDR3 reads CASSAAGGDYGYTF. CDR3 bases: TGTGCCAGTAGCGCGGCCGGGGGGGACTATGGCTACACCTTC. The rearrangement uses TRBV19 and TRBJ1-2, with a possible D match to TRBD1 (5 bases). Between the trimmed V and J ends, which lost 6 bases and 3 bases, there was a span of 14 bases. CDR3 length: 14 residues. Looked up from germline, CDR1 is LNHDA and CDR2 is SQIVND (reference sequence).

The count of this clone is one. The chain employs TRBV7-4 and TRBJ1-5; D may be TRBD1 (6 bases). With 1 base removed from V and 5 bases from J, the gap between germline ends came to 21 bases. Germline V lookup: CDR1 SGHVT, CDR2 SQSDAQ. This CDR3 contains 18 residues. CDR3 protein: CASSLEVGAGRVHQPQHF. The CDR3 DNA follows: TGTGCCAGCAGCTTAGAGGTGGGGGCAGGGCGGGTCCATCAGCCCCAGCATTTT.

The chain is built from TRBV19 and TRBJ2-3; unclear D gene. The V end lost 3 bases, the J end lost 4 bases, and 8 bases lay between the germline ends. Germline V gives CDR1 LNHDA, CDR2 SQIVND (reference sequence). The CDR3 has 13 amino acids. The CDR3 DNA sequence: TGTGCCAGTAGTATGACTGCCTCAGATACGCAGTATTTT. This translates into CASSMTASDTQYF.

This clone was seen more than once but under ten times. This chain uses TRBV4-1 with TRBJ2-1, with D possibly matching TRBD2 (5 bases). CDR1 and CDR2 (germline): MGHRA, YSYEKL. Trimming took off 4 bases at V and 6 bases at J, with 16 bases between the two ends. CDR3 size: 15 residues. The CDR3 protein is CASSPFTGKGNEQFF. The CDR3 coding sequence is TGCGCCAGCAGCCCCTTCACGGGGAAGGGCAATGAGCAGTTCTTC.